Listed below are T cell receptor beta chains from one sample, sequenced in a study of T cells after yellow fever vaccination. Each CDR3 protein gets one entry after TCRdb re-called the 5' RACE reads with MiXCR. The data hold hundreds of thousands of distinct CDR3 sequences, with 15% to 20% observed a single time. Sequencing used PBMCs, obtained 15 days after the yellow fever booster vaccination. The receptors shown here come from a man aged 25 to 40 who received the YFV17D yellow fever vaccine. CDR3s include the opening cysteine and the closing phenylalanine or tryptophan. A D gene is named only where the DNA matches it firmly. Not all rows give a size; the values are once, few, many and, for expanded clones, a class.

>TRBV11-2|TRBJ2-7|-|-
CASSPLGAASYEQYF
TGTGCCAGCAGCCCCTTGGGAGCCGCCTCCTACGAGCAGTACTTC
>TRBV12-3/TRBV12-4|TRBJ2-7|-|few
CASSPTRSSYEQYF
TGTGCCAGCAGCCCGACTAGAAGCTCCTACGAGCAGTACTTC
>TRBV2|TRBJ2-3|-|-
CASSSKANTQYF
TGTGCCAGCAGCAGTAAGGCTAATACGCAGTATTTT
>TRBV4-3|TRBJ1-2|-|few
CASSQDPKVNYGYTF
TGCGCCAGCAGCCAAGATCCCAAGGTTAACTATGGCTACACCTTC
>TRBV29-1|TRBJ2-7|TRBD1|-
CSVGYRDREYEQYF
TGCAGCGTGGGATACCGGGACAGGGAATACGAGCAGTACTTC
>TRBV12-3/TRBV12-4|TRBJ1-4|-|few
CASSSLQGNEKLFF
TGTGCCAGCAGTTCCCTACAGGGCAATGAAAAACTGTTTTTT
>TRBV6-5|TRBJ1-2|-|-
CASSYSSSGGGFYGYTF
TGTGCCAGCAGTTACTCGTCATCCGGGGGGGGTTTCTATGGCTACACCTTC
>TRBV12-3/TRBV12-4|TRBJ2-5|-|few
CASRKKQETQYF
TGTGCCAGCAGAAAGAAGCAAGAGACCCAGTACTTC
>TRBV4-3|TRBJ1-2|-|-
CASSQDLTGTYLEDYGYTF
TGCGCCAGCAGCCAAGACCTAACAGGGACCTACTTGGAAGACTATGGCTACACCTTC
>TRBV20-1|TRBJ2-7|-|-
CSASISSGVFGQYF
TGCAGTGCTAGTATCAGTAGCGGAGTTTTCGGGCAGTACTTC
>TRBV9|TRBJ2-1|TRBD2|few
CASSVGREGPGNEQFF
TGTGCCAGCAGCGTAGGGCGGGAGGGCCCCGGCAATGAGCAGTTCTTC
>TRBV28|TRBJ2-3|-|few
CASSTRGRGGTDTQYF
TGTGCCAGCAGTACCCGGGGCAGGGGTGGCACAGATACGCAGTATTTT
>TRBV6-2/TRBV6-3|TRBJ1-5|-|few
CASQARDIYSNQPQHF
TGTGCCAGCCAGGCGAGGGACATCTATAGCAATCAGCCCCAGCATTTT
>TRBV3-1|TRBJ2-4|TRBD2|-
CASSPSSGDQNIQYF
TGTGCCAGCAGCCCCTCTAGCGGGGATCAAAACATTCAGTACTTC
>TRBV12-3/TRBV12-4|TRBJ2-1|TRBD2|-
CASSLGGKRSYNEQFF
TGTGCCAGCAGTTTGGGAGGGAAGAGGTCCTACAATGAGCAGTTCTTC
>TRBV6-1|TRBJ2-1|TRBD2|-
CASIKWSSGSVVPFF
TGTGCCAGCATAAAATGGTCTAGCGGGAGTGTTGTGCCGTTCTTC
>TRBV25-1|TRBJ2-1|TRBD2|-
CASTQGAGGSEQFF
TGTGCCAGCACCCAAGGGGCCGGGGGGAGTGAGCAGTTCTTC
>TRBV20-1|TRBJ2-5|-|-
CSARSNTVRGETQYF
TGCAGTGCTAGATCCAACACCGTCAGGGGAGAGACCCAGTACTTC
>TRBV20-1|TRBJ2-2|TRBD1|-
CSATGQDTGELFF
TGCAGTGCCACCGGACAGGACACCGGGGAGCTGTTTTTT
>TRBV19|TRBJ1-5|-|few
CASRSYSNQPQHF
TGTGCCAGTAGATCATATAGCAATCAGCCCCAGCATTTT
>TRBV7-2|TRBJ1-1|TRBD1|few
CASSLEPGQDVTEAFF
TGTGCCAGCAGCTTAGAGCCCGGACAGGATGTCACTGAAGCTTTCTTT
>TRBV7-2|TRBJ1-1|TRBD1|few
CASSFRTGGTEAFF
TGTGCCAGCAGCTTTAGGACAGGGGGAACTGAAGCTTTCTTT
>TRBV30|TRBJ2-1|-|few
CAWSPTRGRWVNEQFF
TGTGCCTGGAGCCCCACCCGGGGCCGGTGGGTTAATGAGCAGTTCTTC
>TRBV6-6|TRBJ2-5|TRBD2|-
CASKYTSEETQYF
TGTGCCAGCAAATACACTAGCGAGGAGACCCAGTACTTC
>TRBV7-9|TRBJ2-1|-|many
CASSLGSGNNEQFF
TGTGCCAGCAGCCTAGGTTCGGGGAACAATGAGCAGTTCTTC
>TRBV20-1|TRBJ2-1|-|few
CSARDSPGRGQRVGEQFF
TGCAGTGCTAGAGACTCACCCGGTAGGGGCCAAAGGGTTGGTGAGCAGTTCTTC
>TRBV20-1|TRBJ2-1|-|few
CSAEGGSSEQFF
TGCAGTGCCGAGGGTGGCTCTAGTGAGCAGTTCTTC
>TRBV4-2|TRBJ2-5|TRBD2|-
CASSQGGPSGEETQYF
TGTGCCAGCAGCCAAGGGGGTCCTAGCGGGGAAGAGACCCAGTACTTC
>TRBV4-3|TRBJ2-5|TRBD1|few
CASSHDRGQETQYF
TGCGCCAGCAGCCATGACAGGGGCCAAGAGACCCAGTACTTC
>TRBV14|TRBJ2-5|-|-
CASSVTSWTTTQYF
TGTGCCAGCAGCGTCACTAGCTGGACCACGACCCAGTACTTC
>TRBV23-1|TRBJ2-7|TRBD1|few
CASSQSEGDRADYEQYF
TGCGCCAGCAGTCAATCGGAGGGGGACAGGGCGGACTACGAGCAGTACTTC
>TRBV9|TRBJ2-7|TRBD2|-
CASSLGGSLAGNEQYF
TGTGCCAGCAGCCTCGGAGGGAGTCTAGCGGGAAACGAGCAGTACTTC
>TRBV5-1|TRBJ2-1|TRBD2|-
CASSLALWREAEQFF
TGCGCCAGCAGCTTGGCCTTGTGGCGGGAGGCTGAGCAGTTCTTC